These 7 T cell receptor beta chains share one sample of origin, sequenced in a study of blood T cells in healthy people across ages. Sample-barcoded 5' priming and a J-beta primer mix drove a second PCR of roughly 7 to 11 cycles. TCRdb independently ran MiXCR on the 5' RACE reads; one entry per CDR3 protein. The sample holds roughly 790,000 distinct CDR3 sequences; roughly 41% are singletons and the top ten take less than 25%. The sample taken for sequencing was blood. The origin of the receptors is a woman aged 60 to 75 in good health.

This clonotype has ten or more counts. The V call is TRBV9, the J call TRBJ2-5, with D hard to call. Trimming took off 2 bases at V and 4 bases at J, with 15 bases between the two ends. CDR1 and CDR2 (germline): SGDLS, YYNGEE. This CDR3 is built from 15 residues. CDR3 sequence (DNA): TGTGCCAGCAGCGTTACTCCTTGGGCAGGAGAGACCCAGTACTTC. It yields the protein CASSVTPWAGETQYF.

The chain links TRBV7-2 to TRBJ2-2, with 9 bases identical to TRBD1. The CDR3 has 14 amino acids. The J segment lost 6 bases and the V segment lost 3 bases, leaving 2 bases of the junction unmatched. The germline V gene encodes CDR1 SGHTA and CDR2 FQGNSA. CDR3 sequence: CASSFRTGAGELFF. In DNA form, the CDR3 reads TGTGCCAGCAGCTTTAGGACAGGGGCCGGGGAGCTGTTTTTT.

This rearrangement joins TRBV2 to TRBJ2-1; 8 bases map to TRBD2. With V trimmed by 7 bases and J by 8 bases, 13 bases remained unmatched. This CDR3 contains 15 residues. Per the germline V gene, CDR1 is SNHLY and CDR2 is FYNNEI. DNA of the CDR3: TGTGCCAGCAATCCCAACGGGGGGGCATTGGATGAGCAGTTCTTC. Protein sequence: CASNPNGGALDEQFF.

This clonotype was observed a few times. This clone may be a read error of a much larger clone one base away. The rearrangement joins TRBV20-1 to TRBJ2-1, with 7 bases that match TRBD2. After removal of 1 base from V and 3 bases from J, the junction contained 3 bases not matched to a gene. This CDR3 spans 14 amino acids. Germline CDR1 is DFQATT and CDR2 is SNEGSKA (reference sequence). CDR3 DNA: TGCAGTGCTAGAGGGCCTAGCGGCTACAATGAGCAGTTCTTC. This sequence encodes CSARGPSGYNEQFF.

This clonotype was seen repeatedly, ten times or more. This chain's CDR3 is CSVLTRAATPGNEQFF. The DNA for the CDR3 is TGCAGCGTCCTAACTAGAGCGGCAACCCCGGGGAATGAGCAGTTCTTC. V is TRBV29-1 and J is TRBJ2-1, with D possibly matching TRBD2 (5 bases). Trimming cost V 6 bases and J 7 bases, with 25 bases left between them. CDR1 and CDR2 from the germline V gene are SQVTM and ANQGSEA. This CDR3 comprises 16 residues.

This chain joins TRBV15 and TRBJ2-7; no reliable D call. The end of the DNA fits TRBJ2-5 better, so the J call may be wrong. From germline, CDR1 is LNHNV and CDR2 YYDKDF (reference sequence). This CDR3 comprises 13 residues. CDR3 sequence (DNA): TGTGCCACCAGCTTGATAGCCCGGGAGACCCAGTACTTC. Translated, it gives CATSLIARETQYF.

The chain has TRBV2 and TRBJ1-4; no definite D call. CDR1 and CDR2 from the germline V gene are SNHLY and FYNNEI. V lost 5 bases and J lost 3, with 13 bases in between. This CDR3 is built from 15 residues. The CDR3 DNA sequence: TGTGCCAGCAGTCCTCAGGCGTATGCTAATGAAAAACTGTTTTTT. Its protein is CASSPQAYANEKLFF.